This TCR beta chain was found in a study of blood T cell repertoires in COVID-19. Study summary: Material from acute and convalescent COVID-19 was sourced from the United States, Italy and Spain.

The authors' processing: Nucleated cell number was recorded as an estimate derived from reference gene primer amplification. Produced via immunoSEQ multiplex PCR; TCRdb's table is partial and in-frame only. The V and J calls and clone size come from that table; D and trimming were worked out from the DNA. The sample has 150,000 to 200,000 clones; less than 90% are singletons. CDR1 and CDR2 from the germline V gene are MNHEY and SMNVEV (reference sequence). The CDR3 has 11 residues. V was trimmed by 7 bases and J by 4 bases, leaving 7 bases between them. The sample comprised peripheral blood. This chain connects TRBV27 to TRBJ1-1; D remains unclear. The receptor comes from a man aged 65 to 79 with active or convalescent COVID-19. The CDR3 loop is CASIVVTEAFF. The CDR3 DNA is TGTGCCAGCATCGTAGTCACTGAAGCTTTCTTT.